These T cell receptor beta chains were read from a single sample in a study of radiotherapy plus CTLA-4 blockade in lung cancer. Method: immunoSEQ multiplex PCR; TCRdb's copy keeps in-frame clones and lacks some. Of over 14,000 clones in the sample, 55% to 80% were seen once. The sample consisted of peripheral blood, taken from a patient treated with radiotherapy plus ipilimumab. The receptors here all came from a human donor with non-small cell lung cancer whose response to radiotherapy plus ipilimumab could not be evaluated. Each CDR3 is given with its conserved first and last residue. D genes are given only for firm matches. Clone size appears in some rows only: once, few, many, or a class for an expanded clone.

>TRBD1|TRBJ2-7|NA|TRBV28
CASRGTGDSYEQYF
TGTGCCAGCAGGGGGACAGGGGACTCCTACGAGCAGTACTTC
>NA|TRBJ2-3|NA|TRBV7-2
CASSLSYTDTQYF
TGTGCCAGCAGCTTATCCTATACAGATACGCAGTATTTT
>NA|TRBJ1-5|NA|TRBV5-3
CARSDRDISCNQPQHF
TGTGCCAGAAGCGACCGGGACATCTCTTGCAATCAGCCCCAGCATTTT
>TRBD2|TRBJ2-3|NA|TRBV19
CASGTLAGGPVTDTQYF
TGTGCCAGCGGCACCCTAGCGGGGGGGCCGGTTACAGATACGCAGTATTTT
>NA|TRBJ1-2|NA|TRBV27
CASSQVRGAYGYTF
TGTGCCAGCAGTCAAGTGCGGGGGGCTTATGGCTACACCTTC
>NA|TRBJ1-2|NA|TRBV5-4
CASSRDGGYTF
TGTGCCAGCAGCCGAGATGGTGGCTACACCTTC
>NA|TRBJ2-2|NA|TRBV4-2
CASSQATGNTGELFF
TGTGCCAGCAGCCAGGCGACAGGGAACACCGGGGAGCTGTTTTTT
>NA|TRBJ1-1|few|TRBV6-1
CASSEIQGLSTEAFF
TGTGCCAGCAGTGAAATCCAGGGGCTGAGCACTGAAGCTTTCTTT
>TRBD1|TRBJ1-2|large|TRBV6-1
CASAETGPSDYGYTF
TGTGCCAGCGCTGAGACAGGGCCGTCGGACTATGGCTACACCTTC
>NA|TRBJ1-1|NA|TRBV19
CASSDDRNAEAFF
TGTGCCAGTAGTGATGACAGGAACGCTGAAGCTTTCTTT
>NA|TRBJ1-1|NA|TRBV7-2
CASTFGGGFNTEAFF
TGTGCCAGCACTTTCGGCGGGGGGTTCAACACTGAAGCTTTCTTT
>TRBD1|TRBJ1-1|few|TRBV27
CASRGQGGSTEAFF
TGTGCCAGCCGAGGACAGGGAGGGAGCACTGAAGCTTTCTTT
>NA|TRBJ1-3|NA|TRBV18
CASSSSGGANGNTIYF
TGTGCCAGCTCATCCTCCGGCGGGGCTAATGGAAACACCATATATTTT
>NA|TRBJ1-1|NA|TRBV6-5
CASSQVANTEAFF
TGTGCCAGCAGTCAGGTGGCGAACACTGAAGCTTTCTTT
>TRBD1|TRBJ1-2|NA|TRBV30
CAWSPTGSGYTF
TGTGCCTGGAGTCCGACAGGGTCCGGCTACACCTTC
>NA|TRBJ1-4|NA|TRBV18
CASSGGTADTNEKLFF
TGTGCCAGCTCTGGGGGGACGGCAGATACTAATGAAAAACTGTTTTTT
>TRBD2|TRBJ2-5|NA|TRBV15
CATSRDLTSGGTQETQYF
TGTGCCACCAGCAGAGATTTGACTAGCGGGGGGACCCAAGAGACCCAGTACTTC
>TRBD1|TRBJ1-2|few|TRBV7-9
CASSVQGARYGYTF
TGTGCCAGCAGCGTCCAGGGGGCGCGGTATGGCTACACCTTC
>TRBD1|TRBJ1-2|NA|TRBV5-1
CASSYGDYRGTSYGYTF
TGCGCCAGCAGTTATGGTGATTACAGGGGAACTTCCTATGGCTACACCTTC
>NA|TRBJ1-2|NA|TRBV7-8
CASSLESRVYGYTF
TGTGCCAGCAGCTTAGAAAGCAGGGTATATGGCTACACCTTC
>NA|TRBJ2-5|NA|TRBV29-1
CSVEEGNRIIETQYF
TGCAGCGTTGAAGAAGGCAACAGGATAATTGAGACCCAGTACTTC
>TRBD2|TRBJ2-1|NA|TRBV5-6
CASSLTRLAGGLSEQFF
TGTGCCAGCAGCTTGACCAGACTAGCGGGGGGGCTGAGTGAGCAGTTCTTC
>TRBD1|TRBJ1-5|NA|TRBV19
CASSIWQGASQPQHF
TGTGCCAGTAGTATCTGGCAGGGGGCGAGTCAGCCCCAGCATTTT
>TRBD2|TRBJ2-2|NA|TRBV5-1
CASSLSSGGAVGELFF
TGCGCCAGCAGCTTGTCGAGCGGGGGGGCCGTCGGGGAGCTGTTTTTT
>TRBD2|TRBJ2-7|NA|TRBV6-5
CASSSGDHTYEQYF
TGTGCCAGCAGTAGCGGGGACCATACCTACGAGCAGTACTTC
>TRBD1|TRBJ1-2|NA|TRBV5-1
CASSLGLGQGNYGYTF
TGCGCCAGCAGCTTGGGCCTCGGACAGGGTAACTATGGCTACACCTTC
>TRBD2|TRBJ2-7|NA|TRBV27
CASSLSGVDYEQYF
TGTGCCAGCAGTTTAAGCGGGGTGGACTACGAGCAGTACTTC
>TRBD2|TRBJ2-3|NA|TRBV7-7
CASSFLAGGGDTQYF
TGTGCCAGCAGCTTTCTAGCGGGGGGAGGAGATACGCAGTATTTT
>NA|TRBJ1-2|few|TRBV9
CASSPPGEYNGYTF
TGTGCCAGCAGCCCCCCCGGGGAGTACAACGGCTACACCTTC
>NA|TRBJ2-2|NA|TRBV7-9
CASRYQGKAGELFF
TGTGCCAGCAGGTATCAGGGGAAAGCCGGGGAGCTGTTTTTT
>NA|TRBJ1-1|NA|TRBV5-6
CASSSDWNTEAFF
TGTGCCAGCAGCTCCGACTGGAACACTGAAGCTTTCTTT